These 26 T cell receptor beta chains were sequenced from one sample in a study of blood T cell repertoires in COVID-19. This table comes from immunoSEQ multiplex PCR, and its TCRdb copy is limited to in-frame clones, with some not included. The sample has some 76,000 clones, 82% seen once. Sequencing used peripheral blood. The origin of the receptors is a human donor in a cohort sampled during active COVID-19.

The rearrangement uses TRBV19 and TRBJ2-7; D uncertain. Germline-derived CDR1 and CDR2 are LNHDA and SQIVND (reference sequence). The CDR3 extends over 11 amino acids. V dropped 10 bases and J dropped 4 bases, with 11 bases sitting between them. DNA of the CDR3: TGTGCCATGGCAGAGAGGTACGAGCAGTACTTC. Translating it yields CAMAERYEQYF.

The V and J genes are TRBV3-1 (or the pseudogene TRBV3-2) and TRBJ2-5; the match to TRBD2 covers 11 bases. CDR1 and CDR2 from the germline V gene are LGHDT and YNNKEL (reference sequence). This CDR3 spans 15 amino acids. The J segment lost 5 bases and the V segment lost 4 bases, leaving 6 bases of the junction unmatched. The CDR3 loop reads CASSRPSSGGETQYF. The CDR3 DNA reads TGTGCCAGCAGCCGTCCCTCTAGCGGGGGGGAGACCCAGTACTTC.

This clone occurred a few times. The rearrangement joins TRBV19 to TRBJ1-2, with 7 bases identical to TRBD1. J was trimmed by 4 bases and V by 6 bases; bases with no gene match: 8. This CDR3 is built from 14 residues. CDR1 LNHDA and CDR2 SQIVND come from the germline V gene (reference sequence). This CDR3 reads CASRRAGGGYGYTF. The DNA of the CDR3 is TGTGCCAGTAGGCGGGCAGGGGGAGGCTATGGCTACACCTTC.

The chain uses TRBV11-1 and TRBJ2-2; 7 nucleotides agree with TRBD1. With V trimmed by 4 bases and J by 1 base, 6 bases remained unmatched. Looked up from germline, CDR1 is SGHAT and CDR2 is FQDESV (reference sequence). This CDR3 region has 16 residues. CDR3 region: CASSYYRGLNTGELFF. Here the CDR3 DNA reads TGTGCCAGCAGCTACTACAGGGGCCTGAACACCGGGGAGCTGTTTTTT.

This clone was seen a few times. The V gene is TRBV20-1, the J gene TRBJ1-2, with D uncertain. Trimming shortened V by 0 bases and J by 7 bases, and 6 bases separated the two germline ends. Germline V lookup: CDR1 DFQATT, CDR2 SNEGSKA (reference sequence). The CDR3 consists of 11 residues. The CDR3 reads CSARDPRGYTF. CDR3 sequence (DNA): TGCAGTGCTAGAGATCCCCGTGGCTACACCTTC.

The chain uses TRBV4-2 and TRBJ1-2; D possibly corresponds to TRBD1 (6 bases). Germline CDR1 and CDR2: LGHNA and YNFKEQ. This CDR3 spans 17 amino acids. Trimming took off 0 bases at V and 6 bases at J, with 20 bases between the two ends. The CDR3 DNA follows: TGTGCCAGCAGCCAAGATCTGAGGGGGGGGCTTGAGGATGGCTACACCTTC. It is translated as CASSQDLRGGLEDGYTF.

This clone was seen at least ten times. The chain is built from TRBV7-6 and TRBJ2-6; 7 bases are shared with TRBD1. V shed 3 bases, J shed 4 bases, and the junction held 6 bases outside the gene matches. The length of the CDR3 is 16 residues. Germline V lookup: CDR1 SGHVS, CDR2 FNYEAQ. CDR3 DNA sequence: TGTGCCAGCAGCTTCCGACAGGGAGCCGGGGCCAACGTCCTGACTTTC. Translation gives CASSFRQGAGANVLTF.

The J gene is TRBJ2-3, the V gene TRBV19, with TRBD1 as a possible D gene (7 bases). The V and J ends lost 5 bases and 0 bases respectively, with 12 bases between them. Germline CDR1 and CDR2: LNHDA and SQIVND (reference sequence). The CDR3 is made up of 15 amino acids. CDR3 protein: CASSDRAGSTDTQYF. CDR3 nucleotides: TGTGCCAGTAGTGACAGGGCGGGGAGCACAGATACGCAGTATTTT.

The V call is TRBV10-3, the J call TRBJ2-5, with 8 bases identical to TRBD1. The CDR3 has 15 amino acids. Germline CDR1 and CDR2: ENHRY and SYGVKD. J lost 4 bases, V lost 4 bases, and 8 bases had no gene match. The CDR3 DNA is TGTGCCATCAGTGGCCCCGGAGACAGGGGAGAGACCCAGTACTTC. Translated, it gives CAISGPGDRGETQYF.

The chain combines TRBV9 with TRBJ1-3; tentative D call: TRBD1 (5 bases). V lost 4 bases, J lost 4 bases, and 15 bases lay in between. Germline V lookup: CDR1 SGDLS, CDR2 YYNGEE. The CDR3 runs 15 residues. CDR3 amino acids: CASSPLGAWGNTIYF. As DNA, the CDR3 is TGTGCCAGCAGCCCCTTAGGGGCCTGGGGAAACACCATATATTTT.

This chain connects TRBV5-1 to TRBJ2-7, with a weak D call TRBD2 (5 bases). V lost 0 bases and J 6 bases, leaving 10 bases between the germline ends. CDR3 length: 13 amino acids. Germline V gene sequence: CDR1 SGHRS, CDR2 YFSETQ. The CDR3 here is CASSLVGGTEQYF. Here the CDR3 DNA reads TGCGCCAGCAGCTTGGTAGGAGGTACCGAGCAGTACTTC.

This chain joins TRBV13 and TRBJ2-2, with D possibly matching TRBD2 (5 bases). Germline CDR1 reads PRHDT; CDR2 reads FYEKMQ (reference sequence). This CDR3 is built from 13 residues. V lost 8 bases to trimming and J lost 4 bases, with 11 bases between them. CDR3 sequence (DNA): TGTGCCAGCCGGCCTGAGGGCACCGGGGAGCTGTTTTTT. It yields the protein CASRPEGTGELFF.

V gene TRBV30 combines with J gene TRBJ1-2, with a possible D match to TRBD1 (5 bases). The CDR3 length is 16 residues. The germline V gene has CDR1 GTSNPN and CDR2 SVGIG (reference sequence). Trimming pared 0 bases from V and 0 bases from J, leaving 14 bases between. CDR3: CAWSVKGWTTNYGYTF. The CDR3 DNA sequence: TGTGCCTGGAGTGTAAAGGGGTGGACAACTAACTATGGCTACACCTTC.

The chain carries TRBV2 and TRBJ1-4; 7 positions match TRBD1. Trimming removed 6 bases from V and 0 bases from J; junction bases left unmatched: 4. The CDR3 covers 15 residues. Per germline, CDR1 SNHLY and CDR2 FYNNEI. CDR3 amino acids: CASRSDRATNEKLFF. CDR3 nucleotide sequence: TGTGCCAGCAGATCCGACAGGGCAACTAATGAAAAACTGTTTTTT.

The CDR3 DNA sequence: TGTGCCAGTAGTATTGAACGAGGATCAGATACGCAGTATTTT. This translates into CASSIERGSDTQYF. V usage is TRBV19 and J usage is TRBJ2-3; D unclear. CDR3 size: 14 residues. CDR1 LNHDA and CDR2 SQIVND come from the germline V gene (reference sequence). With 3 bases removed from V and 4 bases from J, the gap between germline ends came to 11 bases.

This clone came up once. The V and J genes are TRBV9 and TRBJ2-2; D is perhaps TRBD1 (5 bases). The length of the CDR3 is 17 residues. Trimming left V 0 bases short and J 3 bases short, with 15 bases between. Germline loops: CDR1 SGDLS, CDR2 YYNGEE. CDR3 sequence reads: CASSVGTPIAHTGELFF. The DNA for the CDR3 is TGTGCCAGCAGCGTAGGGACACCCATTGCCCACACCGGGGAGCTGTTTTTT.

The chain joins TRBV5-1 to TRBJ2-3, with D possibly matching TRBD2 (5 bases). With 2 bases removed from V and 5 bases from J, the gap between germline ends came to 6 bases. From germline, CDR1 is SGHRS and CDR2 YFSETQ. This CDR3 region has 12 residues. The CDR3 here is CASSFGEDTQYF. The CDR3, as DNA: TGCGCCAGCAGCTTCGGGGAAGATACGCAGTATTTT.

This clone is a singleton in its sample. Here the CDR3 reads CASSWTGNYGYTF. DNA for the CDR3: TGCGCCAGCAGCTGGACAGGGAACTATGGCTACACCTTC. The chain combines TRBV5-1 with TRBJ1-2, with 8 positions matching TRBD1. V was clipped by 3 bases and J by 2 bases; unmatched bases: 0. The CDR3 is made up of 13 amino acids. Looked up from germline, CDR1 is SGHRS and CDR2 is YFSETQ.

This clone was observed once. CDR3 in amino acids: CASSIGPRQGKNYGYTF. In DNA form, the CDR3 reads TGTGCCAGTAGTATAGGTCCGAGACAGGGGAAAAACTATGGCTACACCTTC. This chain connects TRBV19 to TRBJ1-2; 8 bases agree with TRBD1. The CDR3 spans 17 residues. The ends lost 1 base at V and 2 bases at J; junction bases unmatched: 9. Germline V gene sequence: CDR1 LNHDA, CDR2 SQIVND (reference sequence).

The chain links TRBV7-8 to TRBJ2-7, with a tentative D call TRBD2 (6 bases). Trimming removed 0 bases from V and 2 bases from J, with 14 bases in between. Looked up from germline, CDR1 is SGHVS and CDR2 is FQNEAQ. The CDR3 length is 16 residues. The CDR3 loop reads CASSLASGSGPYEQYF. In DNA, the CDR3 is TGTGCCAGCAGCTTAGCGTCAGGTAGCGGTCCCTACGAGCAGTACTTC.

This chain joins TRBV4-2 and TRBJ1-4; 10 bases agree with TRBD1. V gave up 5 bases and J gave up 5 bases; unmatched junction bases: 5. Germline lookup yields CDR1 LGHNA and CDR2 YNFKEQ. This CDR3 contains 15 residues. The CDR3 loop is CASSFPGQGNEKLFF. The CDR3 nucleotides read TGTGCCAGCAGCTTTCCGGGACAGGGGAATGAAAAACTGTTTTTT.

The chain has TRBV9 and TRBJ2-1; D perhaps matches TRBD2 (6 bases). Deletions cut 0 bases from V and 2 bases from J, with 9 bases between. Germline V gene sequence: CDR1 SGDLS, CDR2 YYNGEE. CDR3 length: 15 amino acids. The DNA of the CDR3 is TGTGCCAGCAGCGTAGGGAGGGTCCCCTACAATGAGCAGTTCTTC. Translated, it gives CASSVGRVPYNEQFF.

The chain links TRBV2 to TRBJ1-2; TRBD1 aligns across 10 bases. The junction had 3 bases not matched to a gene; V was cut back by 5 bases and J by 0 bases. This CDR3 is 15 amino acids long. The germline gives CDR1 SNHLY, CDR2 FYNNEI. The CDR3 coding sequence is TGTGCCAGCAGTTCAGGACAGGGGGCTAACTATGGCTACACCTTC. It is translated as CASSSGQGANYGYTF.

CDR3 amino acids: CASSSRDRGLTGELFF. CDR3 sequence (DNA): TGTGCCAGCAGCTCAAGGGACAGGGGGCTGACCGGGGAGCTGTTTTTT. This rearrangement joins TRBV7-8 to TRBJ2-2; the match to TRBD1 covers 12 bases. The J segment lost 5 bases and the V segment lost 4 bases, leaving 5 bases of the junction unmatched. The length of the CDR3 is 16 residues. Germline V gene data show CDR1 as SGHVS and CDR2 as FQNEAQ.

The DNA for the CDR3 is TGTGCCAGCAGCGCCGGGGGGGCATACAATGAGCAGTTCTTC. It is translated as CASSAGGAYNEQFF. The chain recombines TRBV9 with TRBJ2-1, with 8 positions matching TRBD2. V gave up 3 bases and J gave up 4 bases; unmatched junction bases: 3. Germline CDR1 SGDLS, CDR2 YYNGEE. The CDR3 contains 14 residues.

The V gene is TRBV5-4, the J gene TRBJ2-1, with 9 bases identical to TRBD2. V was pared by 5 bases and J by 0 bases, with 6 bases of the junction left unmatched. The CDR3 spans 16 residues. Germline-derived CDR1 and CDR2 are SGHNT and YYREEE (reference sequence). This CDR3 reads CASRFGGGASYNEQFF. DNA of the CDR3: TGTGCCAGCAGATTTGGCGGGGGGGCCTCCTACAATGAGCAGTTCTTC. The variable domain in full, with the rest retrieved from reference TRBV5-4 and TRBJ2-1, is ETGVTQSPTHLIKTRGQQVTLRCSSQSGHNTVSWYQQALGQGPQFIFQYYREEENGRGNFPPRFSGLQFPNYSSELNVNALELDDSALYLCASRFGGGASYNEQFFGPGTRLTVL.